These T cell receptor beta chains were read from a single sample in a study of T cell changes during pregnancy in multiple sclerosis. The assay was immunoSEQ multiplex PCR, and TCRdb's table has in-frame clones only and misses some. The table has approximately 97,000 clones, 91% seen once. The sample here was peripheral blood, taken after pregnancy. These receptors all come from a female donor in good health, enrolled as a control in a pregnancy study. The CDR3 runs from the conserved cysteine through the conserved F or W. D genes are given only for firm matches. Where a row states a size, it is once, few, many or the class of an expanded clone; other rows omit it.

>TRBJ2-5|TRBD2|NA|TRBV7-2
TGTGCCAGCAGCAGGGGACTAGAGGGCGTGGGGACCCAGTACTTC
CASSRGLEGVGTQYF
>TRBJ1-2|NA|NA|TRBV28
TGTGCCAGCAGTGGGCCCAGGGGCTACACCTTC
CASSGPRGYTF
>TRBJ1-1|NA|once|TRBV6-6
TGTGCCAGCAGTATCGGGATGAACACTGAAGCTTTCTTT
CASSIGMNTEAFF
>TRBJ1-6|TRBD1|NA|TRBV18
TGTGCCAGCTCACGGGGACAGCTTTCAGAACCCCTCCACTTT
CASSRGQLSEPLHF
>TRBJ1-5|NA|NA|TRBV6-1
TGTGCCAGCAGTGCCTGGTCGGTAAATCAGCCCCAGCATTTT
CASSAWSVNQPQHF
>TRBJ1-6|NA|NA|TRBV28
TGTGCCAGCAGTTCCGGTTCACCCCTCCACTTT
CASSSGSPLHF
>TRBJ1-5|TRBD1|NA|TRBV7-8
TGTGCCAGCAGCGACAGGGGGGGGACCAATCAGCCCCAGCATTTT
CASSDRGGTNQPQHF
>TRBJ1-1|NA|few|TRBV25-1
TGTGCCAGCAGTGAATGGGGAGGATCCACTGAAGCTTTCTTT
CASSEWGGSTEAFF
>TRBJ2-3|NA|NA|TRBV7-5
TGTGCCAGAAGCTTGACTAGGGGCCGCACAGATACGCAGTATTTT
CARSLTRGRTDTQYF
>TRBJ1-5|NA|NA|TRBV5-1
TGCGCCAGCAGCTTGGTTGGAGGCGAGGGCAATCAGCCCCAGCATTTT
CASSLVGGEGNQPQHF
>TRBJ2-1|NA|NA|TRBV5-4
TGTGCCAGCAGCTTTTCGACAGCTCCGGGTGAGCAGTTCTTC
CASSFSTAPGEQFF
>TRBJ1-5|NA|NA|TRBV5-8
TGTGCCAGCAGCCGTCAGGGAATTAGCAATCAGCCCCAGCATTTT
CASSRQGISNQPQHF
>TRBJ1-3|NA|NA|TRBV9
TGTGCCAGCAGACCACACAACTCTGGAAACACCATATATTTT
CASRPHNSGNTIYF
>TRBJ2-5|NA|NA|TRBV30
TGTGCCTGGAGACGACGCGGGGGCAAAGAGACCCAGTACTTC
CAWRRRGGKETQYF
>TRBJ1-1|NA|few|TRBV5-8
TGTGCCAGCAGCTCGTGGAAAGACGGACTAATGAACACTGAAGCTTTCTTT
CASSSWKDGLMNTEAFF
>TRBJ2-7|NA|NA|TRBV6-5
TGTGCCAGCACCCCCCGTCTCGGGAGCTCCTACGAGCAGTACTTC
CASTPRLGSSYEQYF
>TRBJ2-3|NA|NA|TRBV9
TGTGCCAGCAGCGTGCGGGTTGCTAGCACAGATACGCAGTATTTT
CASSVRVASTDTQYF
>TRBJ1-6|TRBD1|NA|TRBV7-9
TGTGCCAGCAGCTTTGGGACAGTCGATTATTCACCCCTCCACTTT
CASSFGTVDYSPLHF
>TRBJ1-1|TRBD1|NA|TRBV28
TGTGCCAGCAGGTACAGGGGGCTGAACACTGAAGCTTTCTTT
CASRYRGLNTEAFF
>TRBJ2-6|TRBD1|NA|TRBV28
TGTGCCAGCAGCCGACAGGGCCGTGGGGCCAACGTCCTGACTTTC
CASSRQGRGANVLTF
>TRBJ1-6|NA|NA|TRBV7-9
TGTGCCAGCAGCTCTATCAATAATTCACCCCCCCACTTT
CASSSINNSPPHF
>TRBJ2-5|NA|NA|TRBV6-1
TGTGCCAGCAGTGAGAGGCCCCAAGAGACCCAGTACTTC
CASSERPQETQYF
>TRBJ1-6|NA|NA|TRBV4-2
TGTGCCAGCAGCCTGGCCAGATCGTCCCCAGGGGCTAATTCACCCCTCCACTTT
CASSLARSSPGANSPLHF
>TRBJ2-1|TRBD2|NA|TRBV7-9
TGTGCCAGCAGCTTTAGCGGGGGGGCAAAGGAGCAGTTCTTC
CASSFSGGAKEQFF
>TRBJ2-2|NA|NA|TRBV7-2
TGTGCCAGCAGTTTAGGGGGGGTGAACACCGGGGAGCTGTTTTTT
CASSLGGVNTGELFF
>TRBJ2-2|NA|NA|TRBV6-6
TGTGCCAGCAAACCAGGACAGCTCACCGGGGAGCTGTTTTTT
CASKPGQLTGELFF
>TRBJ1-2|TRBD1|NA|TRBV6-1
TGTGCCAGCAGTGAACCAGGGGGTGGTGGCTACACCTTC
CASSEPGGGGYTF
>TRBJ2-7|TRBD2|NA|TRBV9
TGTGCCAGCAGCGTGACTAGCGGGGGCGACGAGCAGTACTTC
CASSVTSGGDEQYF
>TRBJ2-7|NA|NA|TRBV14
TGTGCCAGCAGCCGCGACTTATCCTACGAGCAGTACTTC
CASSRDLSYEQYF
>TRBJ1-2|NA|NA|TRBV4-3
TGCGCCAGCAGCCAAGATCCAGCTAACTATGGCTACACCTTC
CASSQDPANYGYTF
>TRBJ1-1|TRBD1|NA|TRBV7-3
TGTGCCAGCAGCTTAGAGGGGGCGAGTACTGAAGCTTTCTTT
CASSLEGASTEAFF